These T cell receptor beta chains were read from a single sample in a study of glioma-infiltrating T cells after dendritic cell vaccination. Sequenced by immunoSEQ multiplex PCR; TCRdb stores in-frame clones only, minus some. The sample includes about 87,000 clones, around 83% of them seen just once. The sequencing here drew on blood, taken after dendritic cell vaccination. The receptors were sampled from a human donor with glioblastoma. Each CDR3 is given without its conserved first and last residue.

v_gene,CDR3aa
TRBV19,ASSMLQGNQPQH
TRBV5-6,ASSLAGNEQY
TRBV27,ASNGQGYNEQF
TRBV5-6,ASSHDSREQY
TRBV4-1,ASSQDLRGGYT
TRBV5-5,ASSLALAPSYNEQF
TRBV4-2,ASSQGQGPETQY
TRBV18,ASSEGATNEKLF
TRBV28,ASSFVSDNYEQY
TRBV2,ASANSASGAEAF
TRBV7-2,ASSLFGQGDEKLF
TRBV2,ASSAGLAGGGDTQY
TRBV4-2,ASSQPDRATNYGYT
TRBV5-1,ASTSGEGGTEAF
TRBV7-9,ASSLSRSGEKLF
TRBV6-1,ASAPRSGTEAF
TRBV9,ASSAGPGGNEQF
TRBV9,ASSATGNTEAF
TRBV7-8,ASSPGGTEAF
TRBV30,AWSTPTGGGEKLF
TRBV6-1,ASSDLTDNQPQH
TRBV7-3,ASSLGSLGEQY
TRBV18,ASSPEVIGTQVGNTIY
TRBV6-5,ASSAGFSGNTIY
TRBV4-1,ASSPTGGSYEQY
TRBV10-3,AISESRTGYEKLF
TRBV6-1,ASSEPGRLAGELF
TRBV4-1,ASSQDRGNSYEQY
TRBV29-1,SVKGHKQKISYNEQF
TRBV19,ASQTTANYGYT
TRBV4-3,ASSQDRESNTEAF
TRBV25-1,ASSARSQKNTEAF
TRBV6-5,ASRPEGGGSYGYT
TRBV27,ASAGGTGELF
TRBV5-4,ASSHGQGAGDTQY
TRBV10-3,AISESPGSSEQY
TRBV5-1,ASRSGLAGGNEQF
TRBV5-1,ASSKNIQGGNTEAF
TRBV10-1,ASSFGPGQDKETQY
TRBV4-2,ASSPRIDSATQY
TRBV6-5,ASSRQYLHQPQH
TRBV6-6,ASRGTGNQPQH
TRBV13,ASSSGGEGEKLF
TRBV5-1,ASSPGDLRNEQF
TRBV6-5,ASRYGQNNYGYT
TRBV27,ASSFSGQGNIQY
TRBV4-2,ASSPLQGTSGELF
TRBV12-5,ASGLTGEETQY